This entry lists 12 T cell receptor beta chains sequenced from one sample in a study of cytomegalovirus exposure and HLA in healthy donors. It was with 60 Vbeta and 13 Jbeta primers that the PCR ran. Assay used: immunoSEQ multiplex PCR; TCRdb lists only in-frame clones, some missing. The sample contains approximately 200,000 clones, around 81% of which appear only once. The sequenced sample consisted of PBMCs. All receptors come from a woman under 30 in good health and CMV-seropositive.

V gene TRBV6-5 combines with J gene TRBJ2-5, with D tentatively TRBD2 (7 bases). Per germline, CDR1 MNHEY and CDR2 SVGAGI. V was cut by 2 bases and J by 2 bases, with 15 bases left in between. The CDR3 sequence is 16 residues long. CDR3 nucleotides: TGTGCCAGCAGTTACCTGGGGGGGGGCCCGCAAGAGACCCAGTACTTC. Protein: CASSYLGGGPQETQYF.

This chain connects TRBV19 to TRBJ2-5, with a tentative D call TRBD1 (5 bases). The germline V and J ends were trimmed by 4 bases and 0 bases, with 9 bases remaining between them. Germline CDR1 and CDR2: LNHDA and SQIVND (reference sequence). This CDR3 contains 14 residues. CDR3 loop: CASSTRQNQETQYF. In DNA, the CDR3 is TGTGCCAGTAGTACAAGACAGAACCAAGAGACCCAGTACTTC.

The chain carries TRBV5-1 and TRBJ1-2, with a tentative D call TRBD1 (5 bases). The CDR3 has 14 amino acids. CDR1 is SGHRS, CDR2 YFSETQ, per germline. Trimming removed 5 bases at V and 4 bases at J, with 15 bases between. The CDR3 loop is CASRHPVGGYGYTF. Written as DNA, the CDR3 is TGCGCCAGCAGACACCCGGTCGGGGGCTATGGCTACACCTTC.

This clone occurred a few times. This chain links TRBV5-1 with TRBJ2-2, with TRBD1 identical over 9 bases. Germline V CDR1 and CDR2: SGHRS, YFSETQ. The length of the CDR3 is 14 residues. After removal of 4 bases from V and 7 bases from J, the junction contained 5 bases not matched to a gene. CDR3 DNA: TGCGCCAGCAGCCAAGGGACAGGGTACGGGGAGCTGTTTTTT. It encodes CASSQGTGYGELFF.

The rearrangement joins TRBV5-1 to TRBJ1-3; D is uncertain. V lost 7 bases and J 0 bases, leaving 14 bases between the germline ends. Germline assignment: CDR1 SGHRS and CDR2 YFSETQ. The CDR3 is made up of 15 amino acids. The CDR3 region is CASAQDSSSGNTIYF. The CDR3 region has the DNA TGCGCCAGCGCTCAGGACTCAAGCTCTGGAAACACCATATATTTT.

The V call is TRBV30, the J call TRBJ1-2; 10 nucleotides line up with TRBD1. Germline values: CDR1 GTSNPN, CDR2 SVGIG (reference sequence). After removal of 3 bases from V and 9 bases from J, the junction contained 7 bases not matched to a gene. This CDR3 is built from 13 residues. The CDR3 nucleotides are TGTGCCTGGAGCCCCGGACAGGGGGGGAGCTACACCTTC. Translation gives CAWSPGQGGSYTF.

V usage is TRBV7-2 and J usage is TRBJ2-7, with a weak D call TRBD1 (5 bases). This CDR3 has 14 residues. Deletions cut 4 bases from V and 3 bases from J, with 13 bases between. The germline gives CDR1 SGHTA, CDR2 FQGNSA. The CDR3 nucleotides are TGTGCCAGCAGCTCCCAGGGTTTCCTCTACGAGCAGTACTTC. This sequence encodes CASSSQGFLYEQYF.

V and J are TRBV4-3 and TRBJ1-2, with TRBD1 matching over 9 bases. This CDR3 contains 16 residues. The V gene's germline CDR1 is LGHNA and CDR2 YSLEER. J gave up 6 bases and V 3 bases, and 11 bases lay outside the gene matches. CDR3 sequence: CASSQGDRGWFHGYTF. CDR3 DNA: TGCGCCAGCAGCCAGGGCGACAGGGGGTGGTTTCATGGCTACACCTTC.

This clone was seen only a few times. This rearrangement joins TRBV10-3 to TRBJ1-6; tentative D call: TRBD1 (5 bases). The CDR3 has 14 residues. Trimming took off 6 bases at V and 4 bases at J, with 10 bases between the two ends. Germline V gives CDR1 ENHRY, CDR2 SYGVKD. The CDR3 reads CAIRGLRYNSPLHF. The CDR3 bases are TGTGCCATCAGGGGGCTTCGGTATAATTCACCCCTCCACTTT.

The chain has TRBV19 and TRBJ2-1; 15 nucleotides match TRBD2. Germline CDR1 and CDR2: LNHDA and SQIVND (reference sequence). Trimming took 5 bases from V and 0 from J; bases not matched to a gene: 5. The CDR3 is 18 residues long. DNA of the CDR3: TGTGCCAGTAGTGACGGACTAGCGGGGGGGAGCTCCTACAATGAGCAGTTCTTC. Translation: CASSDGLAGGSSYNEQFF.

The rearrangement uses TRBV5-1 and TRBJ1-3; D gene unclear. Trimming shortened V by 3 bases and J by 0 bases, and 7 bases separated the two germline ends. The CDR3 is 14 residues long. CDR1 SGHRS and CDR2 YFSETQ come from the germline V gene. Here the CDR3 reads CASSSVPSGNTIYF. The CDR3 region has the DNA TGCGCCAGCAGCTCGGTCCCCTCTGGAAACACCATATATTTT. Full variable domain (outside the CDR3, taken from reference TRBV5-1 and TRBJ1-3): KAGVTQTPRYLIKTRGQQVTLSCSPISGHRSVSWYQQTPGQGLQFLFEYFSETQRNKGNFPGRFSGRQFSNSRSEMNVSTLELGDSALYLCASSSVPSGNTIYFGEGSWLTVV.

The chain has TRBV5-1 and TRBJ2-3; 11 nucleotides match TRBD2. Germline CDR1 is SGHRS and CDR2 is YFSETQ. This CDR3 is built from 20 residues. The V segment lost 4 bases and the J segment 0 bases; nucleotides outside the gene matches: 16. The CDR3 sequence: CASSHQPIRLAGSSTDTQYF. As DNA, the CDR3 is TGCGCCAGCAGCCACCAACCGATTAGACTAGCGGGATCTAGCACAGATACGCAGTATTTT.